This TCR beta chain was recovered during a study of naive and memory T cell subsets. Ligated cDNA underwent four rounds of PCR with nested alpha and beta constant region primers and SP2. For blood and skin samples, reverse transcription used TCR alpha and beta constant primers. TCRdb fed the UMI-ligation and nested PCR reads into MiXCR, producing one record per CDR3 protein. The table has 20,000 to 25,000 distinct CDR3 sequences, nearly 6% seen once. Indicated treatment: skin biopsy from PPD injection site in Mantoux-positive individual. An oligonucleotide containing a UMI was ligated to the 3' end of TCR cDNA. Skin biopsies came from PPD injection sites in Mantoux-positive individuals. Regarding the study as a whole: TCR transcript changes with activation or differentiation may affect this RNA method.

Notes on this clonotype: Antigen unknown.

Germline V gene sequence: CDR1 MNHEY, CDR2 SVGEGT. Trimming left V 3 bases short and J 0 bases short, with 6 bases between. This CDR3 spans 13 amino acids. This rearrangement joins TRBV6-2 or TRBV6-3 to TRBJ2-7; D not resolved. The source is an adult in good health. The sequencing here drew on skin, taken from a tuberculin skin test site. The CDR3 coding sequence is TGTGCCAGCAGTTATGGAGTCTCCTACGAGCAGTACTTC. It encodes CASSYGVSYEQYF.